The entry that follows covers one T cell receptor (beta chain) sequence. Its binding antigen is unknown. Nothing much larger sits one base from this clone, and base qualities are not available. The sequencer was an Illumina HiSeq 1500. Using fastp trimming at Q25 and MiXCR clonotype assembly, TCRdb reanalyzed the public sequencing data and kept in-frame beta chains. Rows are combined by CDR3 protein, so each entry shows the most common genes and DNA. Within this sample are about 530,000 distinct CDR3 sequences, with about a quarter of them counted one time only. In total, the top ten clones hold less than 15% of the sample. The CDR3 runs 14 residues from the cysteine to the phenylalanine. Solely the CDR3 DNA is kept, with 42 bases framed from the first base. Between the V and J ends, shortened by 5 bases and 1 base respectively, the junction contains 10 bases. The CDR1 and CDR2 encoded by the germline V gene are MDHEN and SYDVKM.

This entry belongs to a study of T cell repertoires in cytomegalovirus infection (dated 2019 in TCRdb). Some background on the complete study: Donor HLA type was relevant to the analysis, as public TCR beta signatures indicated carriage of CMV infection together with the matching HLA type.

On the study overall, not on this receptor specifically: The ex vivo response was dominated by HLA-C-restricted CMV-specific TCR beta clonotypes, which also provided the single most frequent clonotype in two of eight donors. Cumulative frequency of public TCR beta family members discriminated carriers of CMV infection plus the relevant HLA type in this cohort and an independent 352-donor cohort.

The sequenced sample consisted of PBMCs. The sequence joins TRBV28 to TRBJ2-3; the D gene cannot be resolved reliably. This clonotype was sampled from a human donor in good health (CMV status not recorded). Some clones in this sample may be carry-over from other donors' samples. In nucleotides, the sequence is TGTGCCAGCAGTGCCCCCCTAGGCACAGATACGCAGTATTTT. The encoded protein is CASSAPLGTDTQYF.